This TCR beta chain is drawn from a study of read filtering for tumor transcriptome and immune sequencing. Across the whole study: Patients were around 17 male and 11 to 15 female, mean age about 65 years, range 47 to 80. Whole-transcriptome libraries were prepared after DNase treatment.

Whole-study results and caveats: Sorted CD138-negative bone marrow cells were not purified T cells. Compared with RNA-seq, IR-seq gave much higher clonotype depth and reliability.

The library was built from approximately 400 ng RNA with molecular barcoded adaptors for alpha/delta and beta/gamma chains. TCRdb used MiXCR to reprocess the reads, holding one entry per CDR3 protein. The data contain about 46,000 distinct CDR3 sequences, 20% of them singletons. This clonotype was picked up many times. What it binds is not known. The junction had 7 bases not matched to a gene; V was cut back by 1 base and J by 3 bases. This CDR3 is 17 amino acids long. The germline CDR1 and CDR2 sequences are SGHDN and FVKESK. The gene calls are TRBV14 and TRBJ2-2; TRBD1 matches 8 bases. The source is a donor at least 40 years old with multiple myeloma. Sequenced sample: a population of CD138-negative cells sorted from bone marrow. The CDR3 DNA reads TGTGCCAGCAGCCAAGCTGGCAGGGGGCTCGACACCGGGGAGCTGTTTTTT. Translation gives CASSQAGRGLDTGELFF.